This TCR beta chain stems from a study of response to subunit inactivated influenza vaccine. One entry per CDR3 protein, called by TCRdb with MiXCR from the RT-PCR reads. The sample has around 760,000 distinct CDR3 sequences, about 15% seen once. Turning to this clonotype: The antigen is not known.

Study results and caveats: Each seasonal flu vaccination may recruit only limited new T cells, authors suggested.

The TCR originated in a middle-aged man who received an inactivated influenza vaccine. The sequencing here drew on PBMCs from blood, taken 14 to 15 days before vaccination.

CDR3 region: CATSRVAGLGTDTQYF. The DNA for the CDR3 is TGTGCCACCAGCAGAGTAGCGGGATTAGGGACAGATACGCAGTATTTT. This sequence joins TRBV15 and TRBJ2-3, with 8 nucleotides matching TRBD2. Unmatched junction bases numbered 6, after V lost 1 base and J lost 3 bases. This CDR3 spans 16 amino acids. The V gene's germline CDR1 is LNHNV and CDR2 YYDKDF (reference sequence).